This TCR beta chain is drawn from a study of blood T cell repertoires in COVID-19 (dated by TCRdb to 2020 to 2021). About the investigation overall: The collaborator samples originated in the United States, Italy and Spain and spanned the acute and convalescent phases of COVID-19. The material from the prospective study consisted of cDNA or gDNA derived from T cells, B-cell-depleted T cells, or PBMCs. Deeply sampled blood TCRbeta repertoires from subjects exposed to, actively infected with, or recovered from COVID-19 were included in the dataset. A freely available public database, intended as a resource for researchers studying the immune response to SARS-CoV-2, is where the repertoires were released. Samples were obtained from the ongoing ImmuneRACE study (first 160 participants) and from some 1,200 subjects provided by 6 global collaborators. Sample metadata almost always included a de-identified subject ID, COVID-19 status, age in years and sex. Where available, HLA class I and class II types were obtained from metadata supplied by the sample provider rather than from assay-based typing. Overall results and qualifications from the work: The quantity of clinical and demographic metadata differed by source and by participant and was supplied without curation.

In its sample, this clone was seen once. Its antigen is unknown. Base-call qualities are not available, and no considerably larger clone is one nucleotide away. The collaborating institutions used their own protocols to collect whole blood in K2EDTA tubes. For TCRbeta analysis, collaborator samples were shipped as frozen whole blood, as isolated PBMCs, or as DNA extracted from either sample type. From the germline V gene (reference sequence), CDR1 is LNHDA and CDR2 is SQIVND. From the cysteine through the phenylalanine, the CDR3 covers 13 amino acids. The only DNA kept is the CDR3, 39 bases in frame from the first base. The germline ends are 15 bases apart after V is trimmed by 5 bases and J by 8 bases. TCRbeta CDR3 regions were amplified from genomic DNA using the immunoSEQ Assay, a bias-controlled multiplex PCR. Per the source publication's procedure: Nucleated cell counts per sample were estimated from amplification of reference gene primers within the assay. To quantify the absolute abundance of each unique TCRbeta CDR3 rearrangement, sequence reads were collapsed and filtered. For each sample, productive Simpson clonality was calculated by taking the square root of Simpson's diversity index across productive rearrangements. What TCRdb holds here is the immuneACCESS table cut down to in-frame rearrangements. Part of the clones is not present; checked against another copy, under half of the missing clones reflect an unresolved V gene, and the others are unexplained. That table gives V, J and clone size, and the DNA gave D and trimming. The sample has 50,000 to 65,000 clones on record, approximately 90% of them singletons. The biggest ten clones account for around 3.6% of the sample.

This chain joins TRBV19 to TRBJ1-2, with the D gene call left open. Sequenced material: peripheral blood. This sequence was found in a human donor in a cohort sampled during active COVID-19. The DNA sequence follows: TGTGCCAGTAGTGACGTGGCCGGGGAGGGCTACACCTTC. It translates to CASSDVAGEGYTF.